This passage covers 14 T cell receptor beta chains from one sample sequenced in a study of blood T cell repertoires in COVID-19. Produced via immunoSEQ multiplex PCR; TCRdb's table is partial and in-frame only. The table has approximately 670,000 clones, about 90% seen once. Sequencing input: peripheral blood. Receptors were obtained from a woman under 30 with acute or convalescent COVID-19.

In this sample, this clone turned up a few times. This sequence joins TRBV27 and TRBJ1-2; 8 bases fit TRBD1. The V and J ends lost 5 bases and 6 bases, in that order; junction bases with no gene match: 8. This CDR3 spans 14 amino acids. The germline CDR1 and CDR2 sequences are MNHEY and SMNVEV (reference sequence). The CDR3 loop is CASSGQGGIDGYTF. The CDR3 DNA follows: TGTGCCAGCAGTGGACAGGGAGGGATCGATGGCTACACCTTC.

V is TRBV2 and J is TRBJ2-1; 9 bases map to TRBD1. The CDR3 has 15 residues. Germline V gene sequence: CDR1 SNHLY, CDR2 FYNNEI. V trimming: 2 bases; J trimming: 12 bases; junction bases outside the gene matches: 11. The CDR3 bases are TGTGCCAGCAGTGAACGGGACAGGGTCGCTGGCGGGCAGTTCTTC. It encodes CASSERDRVAGGQFF. The variable domain in full, with the rest retrieved from reference TRBV2 and TRBJ2-1, is EPEVTQTPSHQVTQMGQEVILRCVPISNHLYFYWYRQILGQKVEFLVSFYNNEISEKSEIFDDQFSVERPDGSNFTLKIRSTKLEDSAMYFCASSERDRVAGGQFFGPGTRLTVL.

CDR3: CSVEAPRVPPHTDTQYF. In nucleotides, the CDR3 is TGCAGCGTTGAAGCCCCCAGGGTTCCCCCACACACAGATACGCAGTATTTT. The J gene is TRBJ2-3, the V gene TRBV29-1, with D maybe TRBD1 (5 bases). The CDR3 has 17 amino acids. Trimming stripped 1 base from V and 2 bases from J, with 19 bases between. Germline CDR1 SQVTM, CDR2 ANQGSEA.

The V and J genes are TRBV9 and TRBJ2-7, with 7 bases fitting TRBD1. J was trimmed by 4 bases and V by 0 bases; bases with no gene match: 7. Looked up from germline, CDR1 is SGDLS and CDR2 is YYNGEE. The CDR3 loop spans 15 amino acids. As DNA, the CDR3 is TGTGCCAGCAGCGTAGGGGCAGGGGGTAATTACGAGCAGTACTTC. It codes for CASSVGAGGNYEQYF.

J is TRBJ2-3 and V is TRBV7-2, with 9 bases that match TRBD2. This CDR3 is 16 amino acids long. V gave up 5 bases and J gave up 6 bases; unmatched junction bases: 12. Germline CDR1 and CDR2: SGHTA and FQGNSA. The CDR3 protein is CASSPPLAGGSDTQYF. CDR3 nucleotide sequence: TGTGCCAGCAGCCCCCCATTGGCGGGGGGGTCGGATACGCAGTATTTT.

The chain has TRBV29-1 and TRBJ1-2; D is unresolved. The CDR3 sequence is 14 residues long. The V and J ends lost 2 bases and 8 bases respectively, with 18 bases between them. Germline CDR1 and CDR2: SQVTM and ANQGSEA. The CDR3 DNA sequence: TGCAGCGTTGAAAAATATCGGGCGCGGGGAGGCTACACCTTC. Amino acids: CSVEKYRARGGYTF.

V is TRBV30 and J is TRBJ2-3; D unresolved. V was trimmed by 0 bases and J by 6 bases, leaving 22 bases between them. Germline CDR1 GTSNPN, CDR2 SVGIG (reference sequence). The CDR3 covers 17 residues. The CDR3 nucleotides read TGTGCCTGGAGTGTACGGCGATCAGGAACCGATGAGGATACGCAGTATTTT. Translation: CAWSVRRSGTDEDTQYF. The full variable domain, rest sourced from reference TRBV30 and TRBJ2-3, is SQTIHQWPATLVQPVGSPLSLECTVEGTSNPNLYWYRQAAGRGLQLLFYSVGIGQISSEVPQNLSASRPQDRQFILSSKKLLLSDSGFYLCAWSVRRSGTDEDTQYFGPGTRLTVL.

This chain uses TRBV11-2 with TRBJ2-7, with a possible D match to TRBD1 (6 bases). This CDR3 region has 14 residues. Germline V CDR1 and CDR2: SGHAT, FQNNGV. Trimming left V 5 bases short and J 2 bases short, with 13 bases between. The CDR3: CASSPRTDTYEQYF. In nucleotides, the CDR3 is TGTGCCAGCAGCCCCCGGACAGATACCTACGAGCAGTACTTC.

This clone has more than one count but fewer than ten. The chain has TRBV4-1 and TRBJ2-1; TRBD2 aligns across 9 bases. Looked up from germline, CDR1 is MGHRA and CDR2 is YSYEKL. The J segment lost 0 bases and the V segment lost 4 bases, leaving 16 bases of the junction unmatched. The CDR3 runs to 20 residues. This chain's CDR3 is CASSPVGTSFLRGSYNEQFF. In DNA, the CDR3 is TGCGCCAGCAGCCCGGTGGGGACTAGCTTCCTTCGGGGCTCCTACAATGAGCAGTTCTTC.

This clone occurred once. CDR3 DNA sequence: TGTGCCAGCAGTTTAGGACAGGGAGGCACTGAAGCTTTCTTT. Protein: CASSLGQGGTEAFF. This chain links TRBV27 with TRBJ1-1, with 8 bases fitting TRBD1. The CDR3 totals 14 residues. V trimming: 2 bases; J trimming: 4 bases; junction bases outside the gene matches: 3. Germline V CDR1 and CDR2: MNHEY, SMNVEV (reference sequence).

Concerning this clone itself: This sample includes further DNA sequences coding for the same CDR3. The chain uses TRBV5-1 and TRBJ2-5; the D gene is possibly TRBD2 (5 bases). Germline CDR1 and CDR2: SGHRS and YFSETQ. Trimming pared 0 bases from V and 5 bases from J, leaving 11 bases between. The length of the CDR3 is 14 residues. As DNA, the CDR3 is TGCGCCAGCAGCTTGGGCGGCCCGGGGGAGACCCAGTACTTC. Translated: CASSLGGPGETQYF.

This clone appeared once. The V and J genes are TRBV19 and TRBJ1-6, with a tentative D call TRBD1 (5 bases). The CDR3 spans 15 residues. Trimming pared 5 bases from V and 4 bases from J, leaving 12 bases between. The germline V gene has CDR1 LNHDA and CDR2 SQIVND (reference sequence). DNA for the CDR3: TGTGCCAGTAGTCGTGACAGTAATTATAATTCACCCCTCCACTTT. This translates into CASSRDSNYNSPLHF. Looking up the rest from reference TRBV19 and TRBJ1-6 gives the full variable domain: DGGITQSPKYLFRKEGQNVTLSCEQNLNHDAMYWYRQDPGQGLRLIYYSQIVNDFQKGDIAEGYSVSREKKESFPLTVTSAQKNPTAFYLCASSRDSNYNSPLHFGNGTRLTVT.

The CDR3 sequence: CASSPTGGSNYGYTF. For the CDR3, the DNA is TGTGCCAGCAGCCCTACAGGGGGCTCTAACTATGGCTACACCTTC. V and J are TRBV7-2 and TRBJ1-2, with 9 bases fitting TRBD1. The CDR3 totals 15 residues. Germline V gene data show CDR1 as SGHTA and CDR2 as FQGNSA. V was pared by 5 bases and J by 0 bases, with 4 bases of the junction left unmatched.

The CDR3 sequence is CATRRTGGASGELFF. In DNA form, the CDR3 reads TGTGCCACCCGGAGGACAGGGGGCGCTTCCGGGGAGCTGTTTTTT. The rearrangement uses TRBV27 and TRBJ2-2; 11 bases align to TRBD1. V lost 10 bases and J lost 6; bases outside the gene matches: 10. Germline CDR1 and CDR2: MNHEY and SMNVEV (reference sequence). The CDR3 is made up of 15 amino acids.